This T cell receptor (beta chain) comes out of a study of cytomegalovirus exposure and HLA in healthy donors. Findings and caveats of the study: CMV serostatus was the sole immune exposure data available. As was reported, the classifier diagnosed cytomegalovirus status with high specificity and sensitivity.

PCR was performed using 60 Vbeta and 13 Jbeta primers. Sequencing used immunoSEQ multiplex PCR; TCRdb keeps in-frame clones, though not all of them. The sample has about 160,000 clones; roughly 80% are singletons. A note on this clone: Its antigen is undetermined.

This CDR3 has 14 amino acids. The V and J ends lost 4 bases and 5 bases, in that order; junction bases with no gene match: 3. The germline V gene encodes CDR1 SGHRS and CDR2 YFSETQ. The sequencing sample was made of PBMCs. This TCR was recovered from a man aged 18 to 30 in good health and CMV-seronegative. The chain combines TRBV5-1 with TRBJ2-3; TRBD1 matches at 11 bases. The CDR3: CASSPGQGGDTQYF. The CDR3 region has the DNA TGCGCCAGCAGCCCGGGACAGGGGGGAGATACGCAGTATTTT. Using reference TRBV5-1 and TRBJ2-3 for the parts outside the CDR3, the full variable domain is KAGVTQTPRYLIKTRGQQVTLSCSPISGHRSVSWYQQTPGQGLQFLFEYFSETQRNKGNFPGRFSGRQFSNSRSEMNVSTLELGDSALYLCASSPGQGGDTQYFGPGTRLTVL.